A single T cell receptor (beta chain) is shown here with its context. This sample was included in a study of blood T cell repertoires in COVID-19. As for the study in general: Samples representing acute and convalescent COVID-19 were sourced from the United States, Italy and Spain. T cells, B-cell-depleted T cells, or PBMCs supplied cDNA or gDNA.

Seattle enrolled patients during active infection and tracked them longitudinally. Per the authors' pipeline: Reference gene primers were amplified, and this amplification served to estimate nucleated cell counts. This table comes from immunoSEQ multiplex PCR, and its TCRdb copy is limited to in-frame clones, with some not included. V, J and clone size were drawn from that table, and D and trimming were deduced from the DNA. The table shows 60,000 to 70,000 clones, with about nine tenths occurring only once. The V end lost 6 bases, the J end lost 6 bases, and 12 bases lay between the germline ends. Germline values: CDR1 MNHNY, CDR2 SVGAGI (reference sequence). This CDR3 is built from 12 residues.

The chain recombines TRBV6-6 with TRBJ2-7; tentative D call: TRBD1 (6 bases). The sample comprised peripheral blood. This receptor was obtained from a woman aged 60 to 75 with COVID-19, enrolled during active disease. CDR3 in DNA: TGTGCCAGCAGGACGACACAGGGCGAGCAGTACTTC. Its protein product is CASRTTQGEQYF.